This T cell receptor beta chain is drawn from a study of T-cell reconstitution after alpha-beta-depleted transplantation in children. General study findings and limits: From newly produced T cells came most of the T-cell counts and diversity one year after transplant. The study traced high day-60 TCRbeta diversity in some patients to surviving recipient T cells and thymic progenitors. The study reportedly traced alpha-beta T cells about two months after transplant to several hundred expanded graft clones.

Germline V gives CDR1 LGHDT, CDR2 YNNKEL (reference sequence). V lost 4 bases to trimming and J lost 3 bases; unmatched junction nucleotides: 5. The CDR3 is made up of 14 amino acids. This clonotype was observed a handful of times. Its antigen is currently unknown. TCRbeta library preparation incorporated unique molecular identifiers. TCRdb reanalysed the PCR reads using MiXCR and keeps one entry per CDR3 protein. The sample holds 450,000 to 700,000 distinct CDR3 sequences; 25% to 30% are singletons and the top ten take around 36%. This TCR was sampled from a boy under three years old with Wiskott-Aldrich syndrome, due to receive a stem cell transplant. The rearrangement uses TRBV3-1 and TRBJ1-1, with 7 bases lining up with TRBD1. This specimen was PBMCs, taken before TCRalphabeta/CD19-depleted stem cell transplant. In DNA form, the CDR3 reads TGTGCCAGCAGCCCCACAGGGGTGGACACTGAAGCTTTCTTT. Translating it yields CASSPTGVDTEAFF.